This record looks at one T cell receptor beta chain sequence and its context. This may be a read error: a much more frequent sequence differs by one nucleotide. This sample stems from a study of glioma-infiltrating T cells. From germline, CDR1 is SNHLY and CDR2 FYNNEI. CDR3 length equals 13 residues. Trimming left V 1 base short and J 8 bases short, with 9 bases between. Amplification of TCR alpha and beta CDR3 regions from RNA used iRepertoire nested multiplex PCR. One-step reverse transcription and amplification started from roughly 100-400 ng of tissue mRNA or PBMC total RNA. One entry per CDR3 protein, called by TCRdb with MiXCR from the multiplex PCR reads. This table holds under 200,000 distinct CDR3 sequences, about 40% found once.

The source of this sequence is a human donor with low-grade glioma or glioblastoma, undergoing nonglioma brain surgery, or in good health (not recorded which). This chain joins TRBV2 and TRBJ2-1, with D maybe TRBD2 (5 bases). The specimen was glioma tissue, nonneoplastic brain tissue, or PBMCs (not recorded which). The CDR3 loop reads CASSEDPSYEQFF. The CDR3 region has the DNA TGTGCCAGCAGTGAAGATCCTAGCTATGAGCAGTTCTTC.